Each of the 30 T cell receptor beta chains below was sequenced from the same sample in a study of control samples from healthy donors and cancer patients. Using immunoSEQ multiplex PCR, the repertoire was profiled, and TCRdb retains in-frame clones only, with some absent. Found here are tens of thousands of clones, 90% of them singletons; the top ten hold approximately 6%. Sequences were obtained from PBMCs. The origin of the receptors is a man in his 60s with colorectal cancer.

V usage is TRBV10-1 and J usage is TRBJ2-3; no reliable D call. CDR3 length: 15 amino acids. Trimming pared 0 bases from V and 0 bases from J, leaving 7 bases between. The germline CDR1 and CDR2 sequences are WNHNN and SYGVQD (reference sequence). CDR3 in DNA: TGCGCCAGCAGTGAGTCTGGCAGGAGCACAGATACGCAGTATTTT. This codes for CASSESGRSTDTQYF.

The chain links TRBV30 to TRBJ1-5; D unresolved. Germline CDR1 GTSNPN, CDR2 SVGIG (reference sequence). V was clipped by 1 base and J by 6 bases, with 10 bases between them. This CDR3 is 13 amino acids long. The CDR3 region has the DNA TGTGCCTGGAGTGGCGGTGGTGGTCAGCCCCAGCATTTT. Translating it yields CAWSGGGGQPQHF.

The CDR3 DNA follows: TGTGCCAGCAGCCTTAGCACAGATACGCAGTATTTT. This gives the protein CASSLSTDTQYF. This chain connects TRBV5-4 to TRBJ2-3; D is unclear. This CDR3 region has 12 residues. The V end was cut by 4 bases, the J end by 0 bases, with 3 bases between. Germline assignment: CDR1 SGHNT and CDR2 YYREEE (reference sequence).

CDR3 sequence: CASTLQGTTGELFF. The CDR3 DNA reads TGCGCCAGCACCTTACAGGGGACCACCGGGGAGCTGTTTTTT. The chain uses TRBV10-1 and TRBJ2-2; 7 bases agree with TRBD1. The V segment lost 7 bases and the J segment 4 bases; nucleotides outside the gene matches: 6. The CDR3 totals 14 residues. Germline CDR1 and CDR2: WNHNN and SYGVQD (reference sequence).

J is TRBJ2-5 and V is TRBV7-2; D is unresolved. This CDR3 region has 14 residues. CDR1 SGHTA and CDR2 FQGNSA come from the germline V gene. V lost 2 bases and J lost 3, with 10 bases in between. CDR3 sequence reads: CASSLSPREETQYF. The CDR3 bases are TGTGCCAGCAGCTTATCTCCTAGAGAAGAGACCCAGTACTTC.

This chain joins TRBV28 and TRBJ1-5; unclear D gene. The germline gives CDR1 MDHEN, CDR2 SYDVKM. This CDR3 spans 11 amino acids. Between the trimmed V and J ends, which lost 6 bases and 4 bases, there was a span of 4 bases. In DNA, the CDR3 is TGTGCCAGCAGAAGTAATCAGCCCCAGCATTTT. This gives the protein CASRSNQPQHF.

The rearrangement joins TRBV2 to TRBJ1-1; 7 nucleotides line up with TRBD1. The germline V gene encodes CDR1 SNHLY and CDR2 FYNNEI. This CDR3 is 15 amino acids long. V was clipped by 4 bases and J by 3 bases; unmatched bases: 8. In nucleotides, the CDR3 is TGTGCCAGCAGTGGAATACAGGGGATGGACACTGAAGCTTTCTTT. Its protein product is CASSGIQGMDTEAFF. Complete variable domain (other parts from reference TRBV2 and TRBJ1-1): EPEVTQTPSHQVTQMGQEVILRCVPISNHLYFYWYRQILGQKVEFLVSFYNNEISEKSEIFDDQFSVERPDGSNFTLKIRSTKLEDSAMYFCASSGIQGMDTEAFFGQGTRLTVV.

This rearrangement joins TRBV6-5 to TRBJ2-2, with D possibly TRBD2 on 6 matching bases. CDR3 length: 15 residues. V was trimmed by 7 bases and J by 1 base, leaving 13 bases between them. The germline V gene has CDR1 MNHEY and CDR2 SVGAGI. This CDR3 reads CASNRDFQNTGELFF. The CDR3 DNA is TGTGCCAGCAACCGGGACTTTCAGAACACCGGGGAGCTGTTTTTT.

This sequence joins TRBV19 and TRBJ2-7; D is perhaps TRBD2 (5 bases). CDR1 and CDR2 (germline): LNHDA, SQIVND (reference sequence). This CDR3 is built from 15 residues. The ends were cut back, 6 bases at V and 0 bases at J, with 15 bases in the middle. CDR3 nucleotide sequence: TGTGCCAGTAGGCCGCGGGCCCCGGACTCCTACGAGCAGTACTTC. Protein product: CASRPRAPDSYEQYF.

The rearrangement joins TRBV27 to TRBJ2-3, with 12 nucleotides matching TRBD2. Trimming removed 2 bases from V and 6 bases from J; junction bases left unmatched: 9. The length of the CDR3 is 17 residues. Looked up from germline, CDR1 is MNHEY and CDR2 is SMNVEV (reference sequence). CDR3 nucleotides: TGTGCCAGCAGTTTACTAGGACTAGCGGGGAAAGAGGATACGCAGTATTTT. It encodes CASSLLGLAGKEDTQYF.

This clone has only a few counts. V usage is TRBV12-3 or TRBV12-4 and J usage is TRBJ2-5; D gene uncertain. V dropped 3 bases and J dropped 3 bases, with 8 bases sitting between them. This CDR3 spans 13 amino acids. The CDR3 is CASSFGVKETQYF. DNA for the CDR3: TGTGCCAGCAGTTTTGGAGTGAAAGAGACCCAGTACTTC.

The chain employs TRBV9 and TRBJ2-7; 12 positions match TRBD1. The V and J ends lost 4 bases and 4 bases, in that order; junction bases with no gene match: 9. CDR1 and CDR2 from the germline V gene are SGDLS and YYNGEE. This CDR3 is 16 amino acids long. The DNA for the CDR3 is TGTGCCAGCAGCATAACCCCGGGACAGGGGGCTTACGAGCAGTACTTC. Translation: CASSITPGQGAYEQYF.

The chain uses TRBV24-1 and TRBJ2-3; D is unclear. Germline V lookup: CDR1 KGHDR, CDR2 SFDVKD. Deletions cut 4 bases from V and 4 bases from J, with 8 bases between. The CDR3 loop spans 13 amino acids. CDR3 in amino acids: CATSEDVADTQYF. In nucleotides, the CDR3 is TGTGCCACCAGTGAGGACGTGGCAGATACGCAGTATTTT.

This clone came up once. The V gene is TRBV6-7, the J gene TRBJ2-5, with D unresolved. TRBV6-7 is an open reading frame whose function is uncertain. The CDR3 is 13 amino acids. V shed 4 bases and J shed 0 bases, with 6 bases lying between them. The CDR3 here is CASSSYYQETQYF. The DNA of the CDR3 is TGTGCCAGCAGTTCCTACTACCAAGAGACCCAGTACTTC.

Only one count was recorded for this clone. The rearrangement uses TRBV5-1 and TRBJ1-4, with D uncertain. CDR3 length: 15 amino acids. Germline assignment: CDR1 SGHRS and CDR2 YFSETQ. V shed 1 base and J shed 4 bases, with 11 bases lying between them. The DNA for the CDR3 is TGCGCCAGCAGCTTGCGCGGGCACCTTAATGAAAAACTGTTTTTT. This translates into CASSLRGHLNEKLFF.

A single count supports this clone. The V and J genes are TRBV5-8 and TRBJ2-1; maybe TRBD2 (5 bases). Between the trimmed V and J ends, which lost 0 bases and 4 bases, there was a span of 11 bases. Per germline, CDR1 SGHTS and CDR2 YDEGEE. The CDR3 length is 15 residues. CDR3 residues: CASSLGFSGYNEQFF. The CDR3 DNA sequence: TGTGCCAGCAGCTTGGGGTTTTCGGGGTACAATGAGCAGTTCTTC.

The chain recombines TRBV19 with TRBJ1-1, with 10 nucleotides matching TRBD1. Germline values: CDR1 LNHDA, CDR2 SQIVND (reference sequence). This CDR3 is 14 amino acids long. J lost 0 bases, V lost 6 bases, and 1 base had no gene match. In nucleotides, the CDR3 is TGTGCCAGTAGCGACAGGGGGCTGAACACTGAAGCTTTCTTT. Protein: CASSDRGLNTEAFF.

V and J are TRBV3-1 (or the pseudogene TRBV3-2) and TRBJ2-5, with TRBD2 matching over 11 bases. J gave up 4 bases and V 4 bases, and 8 bases lay outside the gene matches. The CDR3 sequence is 16 residues long. Germline V gene data show CDR1 as LGHDT and CDR2 as YNNKEL (reference sequence). The CDR3 coding sequence is TGTGCCAGCAGCCGGAACCTAGCGGGGGGTGGAGAGACCCAGTACTTC. This sequence encodes CASSRNLAGGGETQYF.

The table lists this clone with a few counts. The V call is TRBV7-2, the J call TRBJ2-1; the D call may be TRBD1 or TRBD2 (6 bases each). There are 16 residues in the CDR3. CDR1 is SGHTA and CDR2 is FQGNSA in the germline V gene. With 1 base removed from V and 9 bases from J, the gap between germline ends came to 19 bases. The CDR3 bases are TGTGCCAGCAGCTTAGGTCCGGGGGCCGGTATTGGTGAGCAGTTCTTC. Translating gives CASSLGPGAGIGEQFF.

The chain links TRBV6-1 to TRBJ1-5, with TRBD1 as a possible D gene (6 bases). V was clipped by 1 base and J by 6 bases, with 10 bases between them. The CDR3 loop spans 14 amino acids. Per the germline V gene, CDR1 is MNHNS and CDR2 is SASEGT. CDR3 bases: TGTGCCAGCAGTGAAGGGGGGGGCGGTCAGCCCCAGCATTTT. It specifies CASSEGGGGQPQHF.

The V and J genes are TRBV30 and TRBJ1-6; no firm D call. The CDR3 has 15 amino acids. Trimming removed 4 bases at V and 5 bases at J, with 15 bases between. The V gene's germline CDR1 is GTSNPN and CDR2 SVGIG (reference sequence). The CDR3 sequence is CAWKVQVADNSPLHF. CDR3 DNA: TGTGCCTGGAAGGTCCAAGTGGCGGATAATTCACCCCTCCACTTT.

This clone has only a few counts. The rearrangement joins TRBV4-1 to TRBJ1-1, with no clear D. CDR1 and CDR2 from the germline V gene are MGHRA and YSYEKL. Trimming removed 7 bases from V and 1 base from J, with 10 bases in between. The CDR3 loop spans 13 amino acids. CDR3 in DNA: TGCGCCAGCACCTTGAGCCGGAACACTGAAGCTTTCTTT. Encoded protein: CASTLSRNTEAFF.

The rearrangement joins TRBV5-4 to TRBJ2-3; no clear D. The CDR3 contains 16 residues. Per the germline V gene, CDR1 is SGHNT and CDR2 is YYREEE (reference sequence). Trimming took off 1 base at V and 0 bases at J, with 12 bases between the two ends. The CDR3: CASSLTTRASTDTQYF. CDR3 DNA: TGTGCCAGCAGCTTGACCACCCGTGCTAGCACAGATACGCAGTATTTT.

The DNA of the CDR3 is TGCGCCAGCAGCTTCTCCGACGGGGCCTACGAGCAGTACTTC. It yields the protein CASSFSDGAYEQYF. The genes are TRBV5-1 and TRBJ2-7, with D maybe TRBD2 (5 bases). This CDR3 contains 14 residues. Germline V gene sequence: CDR1 SGHRS, CDR2 YFSETQ. Trimming took off 2 bases at V and 2 bases at J, with 11 bases between the two ends.

The chain has TRBV6-5 and TRBJ1-5; D unresolved. CDR1 is MNHEY, CDR2 SVGAGI, per germline. The CDR3 sequence is 14 residues long. Trimming left V 9 bases short and J 0 bases short, with 12 bases between. CDR3 sequence (DNA): TGTGCCAGTGCAGCCGGCTATAGCAATCAGCCCCAGCATTTT. Encoded protein: CASAAGYSNQPQHF.

The genes are TRBV4-2 and TRBJ1-2, with TRBD1 matching 10 bases. J gave up 7 bases and V 0 bases, and 5 bases lay outside the gene matches. Germline CDR1 is LGHNA and CDR2 is YNFKEQ. The CDR3 is made up of 15 amino acids. CDR3 coding DNA: TGTGCCAGCAGCCAAGATTGGACAGGGGGTCCTGGCTACACCTTC. This codes for CASSQDWTGGPGYTF.

The chain is built from TRBV9 and TRBJ2-3, with unresolved D. The germline gives CDR1 SGDLS, CDR2 YYNGEE. This CDR3 is 14 amino acids long. V gave up 3 bases and J gave up 5 bases, with 13 bases separating them. The CDR3 is CASSADPTGDTQYF. The DNA for the CDR3 is TGTGCCAGCAGCGCGGACCCTACTGGAGATACGCAGTATTTT.

The chain employs TRBV12-5 and TRBJ2-1; D is tentatively TRBD1 or TRBD2 (5 bases each). The CDR3 totals 15 residues. Germline V gives CDR1 LGHNT, CDR2 FRNRAP. V lost 9 bases and J lost 3, with 18 bases in between. This chain's CDR3 is CARAPGHAGYNEQFF. The CDR3 DNA reads as TGTGCTAGGGCCCCGGGGCACGCAGGCTACAATGAGCAGTTCTTC. Using reference TRBV12-5 and TRBJ2-1 for the parts outside the CDR3, the full variable domain is DARVTQTPRHKVTEMGQEVTMRCQPILGHNTVFWYRQTMMQGLELLAYFRNRAPLDDSGMPKDRFSAEMPDATLATLKIQPSEPRDSAVYFCARAPGHAGYNEQFFGPGTRLTVL.

The rearrangement joins TRBV6-5 to TRBJ1-2; D ambiguous. CDR1 and CDR2 (germline): MNHEY, SVGAGI. The CDR3 totals 15 residues. V lost 6 bases and J 6 bases, leaving 20 bases between the germline ends. The CDR3, as DNA: TGTGCCAGCAGCCCCTACATTGGTCGGGTCGATGGCTACACCTTC. Protein sequence: CASSPYIGRVDGYTF.

The rearrangement links TRBV6-1 to TRBJ2-2; no reliable D call. Germline assignment: CDR1 MNHNS and CDR2 SASEGT. V was shortened by 1 base and J by 6 bases, with 12 bases between the two germline ends. The CDR3 sequence is 15 residues long. The DNA for the CDR3 is TGTGCCAGCAGTGAAGGGCTCTGGGCGTCCGGGGAGCTGTTTTTT. It codes for CASSEGLWASGELFF.